This T cell receptor beta chain was identified in a study of regulatory T cells in long-lasting Graves disease. Building the TCR beta libraries relied on iRepertoire HTBI primers, and CDR3 regions underwent Arm-PCR. MiXCR, run by TCRdb on the multiplex PCR reads, gives a single entry per CDR3 protein. The sample includes around 450,000 distinct CDR3 sequences, about 15% seen only once; the top ten take around 17%. Germline V gene sequence: CDR1 SEHNR, CDR2 FQNEAQ (reference sequence). The ends were cut back, 11 bases at V and 2 bases at J, with 13 bases in the middle. CDR3 length: 13 amino acids. Time point reported: newly diagnosed GD, antithyroid drugs for less than 3 months. The TCR library was prepared using RNA isolated from PBMCs. The sample holds a few counts of this clonotype. The same data also contributed to another study, on T cells in Graves' hyperthyroidism and ophthalmopathy. That study adds: A first-round RT-PCR of the TCR CDR3 used the HTBI primer set.

The receptor comes from a woman aged 30 to 39 with Graves disease. The J gene is TRBJ2-1, the V gene TRBV7-9, with D maybe TRBD2 (7 bases). The input for sequencing was peripheral blood mononuclear cells (PBMCs), taken at new diagnosis, from a patient treated with antithyroid drugs. This chain's CDR3 is CARGGDPYNEQFF. The CDR3 nucleotides read TGTGCCCGAGGGGGGGACCCCTACAATGAGCAGTTCTTC.